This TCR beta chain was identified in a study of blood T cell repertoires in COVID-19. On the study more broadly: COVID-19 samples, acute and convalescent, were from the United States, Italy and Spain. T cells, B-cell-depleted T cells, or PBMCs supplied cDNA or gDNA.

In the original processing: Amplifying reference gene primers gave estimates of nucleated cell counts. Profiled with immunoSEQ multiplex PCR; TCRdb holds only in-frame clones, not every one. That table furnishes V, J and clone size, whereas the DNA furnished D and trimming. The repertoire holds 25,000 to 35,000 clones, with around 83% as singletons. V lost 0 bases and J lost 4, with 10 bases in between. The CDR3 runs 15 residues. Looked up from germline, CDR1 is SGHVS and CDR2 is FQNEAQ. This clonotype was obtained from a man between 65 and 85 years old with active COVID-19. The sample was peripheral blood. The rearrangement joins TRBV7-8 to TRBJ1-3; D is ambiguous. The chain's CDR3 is CASSLASRKGNTIYF. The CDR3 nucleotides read TGTGCCAGCAGCTTAGCGTCCAGGAAGGGAAACACCATATATTTT.